The T cell receptor beta chain under discussion was sequenced for a study of blood T cell repertoires in COVID-19. On the study more broadly: Both acute and convalescent COVID-19 samples were obtained from the United States, Italy and Spain. PBMCs, B-cell-depleted T cells, or T cells were the source of the cDNA or gDNA that made up the material.

Under the authors' procedure: Estimated nucleated cell counts came from reference gene primer amplification. Generated by immunoSEQ multiplex PCR, the TCRdb table keeps only in-frame clones and is missing some. V, J and clone size reflect that table, while D and trimming were determined from the DNA. The sample carries 200,000 to 250,000 clones, 82% recorded once. This CDR3 region has 16 residues. J was trimmed by 2 bases and V by 5 bases; bases with no gene match: 6. Germline V gene lookup returns CDR1 SGHNT and CDR2 YENEEA. The chain uses TRBV11-3 and TRBJ2-2; 9 bases are a match to TRBD1. The clonotype comes from a woman in her 70s with acute or convalescent COVID-19. The source material was peripheral blood. The CDR3 region is CASSKGDRANTGELFF. The CDR3 nucleotides read TGTGCCAGCAGCAAGGGGGACAGGGCTAACACCGGGGAGCTGTTTTTT.